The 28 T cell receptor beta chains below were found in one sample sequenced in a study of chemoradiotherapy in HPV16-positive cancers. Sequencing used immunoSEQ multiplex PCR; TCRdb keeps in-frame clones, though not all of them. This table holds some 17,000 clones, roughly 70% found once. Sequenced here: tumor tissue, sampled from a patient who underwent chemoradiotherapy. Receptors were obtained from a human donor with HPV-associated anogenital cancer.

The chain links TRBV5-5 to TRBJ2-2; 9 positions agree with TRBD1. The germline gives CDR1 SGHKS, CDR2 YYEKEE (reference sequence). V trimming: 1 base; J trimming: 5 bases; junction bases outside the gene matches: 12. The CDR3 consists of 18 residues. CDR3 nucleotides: TGTGCCAGCAGCTTGACAGGGGGCGCAAAAATCGGGACCGGGGAGCTGTTTTTT. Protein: CASSLTGGAKIGTGELFF.

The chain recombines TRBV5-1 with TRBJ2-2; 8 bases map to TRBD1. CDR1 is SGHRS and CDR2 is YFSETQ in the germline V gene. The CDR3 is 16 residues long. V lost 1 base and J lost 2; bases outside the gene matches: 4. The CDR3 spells CASSLWDRTNTGELFF. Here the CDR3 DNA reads TGCGCCAGCAGCTTGTGGGACAGGACTAACACCGGGGAGCTGTTTTTT.

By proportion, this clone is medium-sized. Written as DNA, the CDR3 is TGCGCCAGCAGCAGGGACAGGGGCGCTAACTATGGCTACACCTTC. Protein sequence: CASSRDRGANYGYTF. The chain links TRBV5-1 to TRBJ1-2; 10 bases agree with TRBD1. The junction had 3 bases not matched to a gene; V was cut back by 4 bases and J by 0 bases. CDR3 length equals 15 residues. The germline V gene encodes CDR1 SGHRS and CDR2 YFSETQ.

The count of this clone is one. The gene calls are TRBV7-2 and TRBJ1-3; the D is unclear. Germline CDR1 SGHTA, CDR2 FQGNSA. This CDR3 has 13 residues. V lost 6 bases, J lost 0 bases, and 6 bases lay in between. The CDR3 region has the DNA TGTGCCAGCAGGATGGGCTCTGGAAACACCATATATTTT. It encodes CASRMGSGNTIYF.

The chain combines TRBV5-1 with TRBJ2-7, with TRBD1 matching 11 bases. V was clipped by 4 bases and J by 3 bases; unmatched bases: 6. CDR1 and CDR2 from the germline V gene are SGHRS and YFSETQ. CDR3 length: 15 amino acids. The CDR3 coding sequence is TGCGCCAGCAGCGAAGCCGGGACAGGGGGCTACGAGCAGTACTTC. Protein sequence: CASSEAGTGGYEQYF.

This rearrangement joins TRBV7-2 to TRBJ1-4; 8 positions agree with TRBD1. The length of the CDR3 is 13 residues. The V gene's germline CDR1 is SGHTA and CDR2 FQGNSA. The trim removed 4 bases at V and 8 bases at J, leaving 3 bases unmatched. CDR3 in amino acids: CASSSRDREKLFF. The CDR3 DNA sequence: TGTGCCAGCAGCTCCCGGGACAGGGAAAAACTGTTTTTT.

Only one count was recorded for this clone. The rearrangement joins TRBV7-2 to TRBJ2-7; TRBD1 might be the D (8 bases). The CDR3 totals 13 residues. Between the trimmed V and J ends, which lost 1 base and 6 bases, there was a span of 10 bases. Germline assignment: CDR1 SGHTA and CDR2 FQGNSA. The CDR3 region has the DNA TGTGCCAGCAGCTTAGACAGGGGGGGCGAGCAGTACTTC. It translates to CASSLDRGGEQYF.

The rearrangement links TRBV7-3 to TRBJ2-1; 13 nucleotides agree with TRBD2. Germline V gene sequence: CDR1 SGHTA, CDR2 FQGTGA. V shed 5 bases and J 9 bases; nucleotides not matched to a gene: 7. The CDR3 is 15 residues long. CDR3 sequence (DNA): TGTGCCAGCAGCCTACTAGCGGGGGGGCAAAGTGAGCAGTTCTTC. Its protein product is CASSLLAGGQSEQFF.

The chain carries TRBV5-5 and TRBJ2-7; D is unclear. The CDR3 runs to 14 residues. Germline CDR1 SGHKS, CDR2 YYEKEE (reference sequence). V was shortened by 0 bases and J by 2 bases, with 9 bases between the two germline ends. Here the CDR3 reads CASSLDHGAYEQYF. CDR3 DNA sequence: TGTGCCAGCAGCTTGGACCACGGAGCCTACGAGCAGTACTTC. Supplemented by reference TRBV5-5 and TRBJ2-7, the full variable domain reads DAGVTQSPTHLIKTRGQQVTLRCSPISGHKSVSWYQQVLGQGPQFIFQYYEKEERGRGNFPDRFSARQFPNYSSELNVNALLLGDSALYLCASSLDHGAYEQYFGPGTRLTVT.

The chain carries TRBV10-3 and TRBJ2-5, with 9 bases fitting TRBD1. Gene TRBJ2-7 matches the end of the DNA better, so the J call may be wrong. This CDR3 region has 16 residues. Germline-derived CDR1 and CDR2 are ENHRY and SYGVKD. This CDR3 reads CAISELKGDRAHEQYF. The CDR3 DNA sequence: TGTGCCATCAGTGAGCTGAAGGGGGACAGGGCCCACGAGCAGTACTTC.

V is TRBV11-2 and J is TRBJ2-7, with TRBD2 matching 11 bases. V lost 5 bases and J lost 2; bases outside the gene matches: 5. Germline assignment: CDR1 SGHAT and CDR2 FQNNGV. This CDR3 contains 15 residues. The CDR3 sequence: CASSRLAGGPYEQYF. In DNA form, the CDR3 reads TGTGCCAGCAGCCGGCTAGCGGGAGGCCCCTACGAGCAGTACTTC. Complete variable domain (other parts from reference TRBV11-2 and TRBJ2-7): EAGVAQSPRYKIIEKRQSVAFWCNPISGHATLYWYQQILGQGPKLLIQFQNNGVVDDSQLPKDRFSAERLKGVDSTLKIQPAKLEDSAVYLCASSRLAGGPYEQYFGPGTRLTVT.

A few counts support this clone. CDR3 protein: CASSGQGVDGGYTF. The CDR3 nucleotides read TGTGCCAGCAGTGGACAGGGAGTTGATGGTGGCTACACCTTC. The genes are TRBV6-5 and TRBJ1-2, with 8 positions matching TRBD1. The V and J ends lost 5 bases and 7 bases, in that order; junction bases with no gene match: 9. Germline assignment: CDR1 MNHEY and CDR2 SVGAGI. The CDR3 has 14 amino acids.

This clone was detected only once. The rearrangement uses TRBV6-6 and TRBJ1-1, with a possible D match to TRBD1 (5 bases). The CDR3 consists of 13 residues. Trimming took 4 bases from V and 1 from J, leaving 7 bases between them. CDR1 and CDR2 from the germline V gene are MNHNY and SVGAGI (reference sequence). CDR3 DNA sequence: TGTGCCAGCAGTTGGGGCCGGAACACTGAAGCTTTCTTT. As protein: CASSWGRNTEAFF.

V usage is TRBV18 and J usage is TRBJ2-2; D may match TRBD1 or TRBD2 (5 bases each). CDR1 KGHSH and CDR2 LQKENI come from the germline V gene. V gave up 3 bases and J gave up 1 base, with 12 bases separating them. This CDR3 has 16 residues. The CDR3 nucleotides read TGTGCCAGCTCACCCTTGGGACGGATGAACACCGGGGAGCTGTTTTTT. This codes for CASSPLGRMNTGELFF. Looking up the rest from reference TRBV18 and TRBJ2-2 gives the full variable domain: NAGVMQNPRHLVRRRGQEARLRCSPMKGHSHVYWYRQLPEEGLKFMVYLQKENIIDESGMPKERFSAEFPKEGPSILRIQQVVRGDSAAYFCASSPLGRMNTGELFFGEGSRLTVL.

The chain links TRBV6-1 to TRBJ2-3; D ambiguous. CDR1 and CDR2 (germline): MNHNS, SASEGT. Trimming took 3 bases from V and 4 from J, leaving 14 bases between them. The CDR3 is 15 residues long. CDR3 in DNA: TGTGCCAGCAGTGACGCCTCCGCCAGCTCAGATACGCAGTATTTT. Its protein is CASSDASASSDTQYF.

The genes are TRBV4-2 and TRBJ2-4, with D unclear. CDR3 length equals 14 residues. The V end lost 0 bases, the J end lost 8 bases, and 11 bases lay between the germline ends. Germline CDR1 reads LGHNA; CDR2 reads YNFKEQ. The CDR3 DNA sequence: TGTGCCAGCAGCCAAGAATCCCCCACGGACATTCAGTACTTC. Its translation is CASSQESPTDIQYF.

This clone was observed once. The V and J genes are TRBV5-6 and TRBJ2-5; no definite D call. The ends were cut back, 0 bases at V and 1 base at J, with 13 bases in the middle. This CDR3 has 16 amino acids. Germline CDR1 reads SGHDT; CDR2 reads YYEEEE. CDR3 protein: CASSLGTDQLQETQYF. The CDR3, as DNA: TGTGCCAGCAGCTTGGGTACAGACCAACTCCAAGAGACCCAGTACTTC. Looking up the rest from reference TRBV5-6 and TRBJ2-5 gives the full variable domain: DAGVTQSPTHLIKTRGQQVTLRCSPKSGHDTVSWYQQALGQGPQFIFQYYEEEERQRGNFPDRFSGHQFPNYSSELNVNALLLGDSALYLCASSLGTDQLQETQYFGPGTRLLVL.

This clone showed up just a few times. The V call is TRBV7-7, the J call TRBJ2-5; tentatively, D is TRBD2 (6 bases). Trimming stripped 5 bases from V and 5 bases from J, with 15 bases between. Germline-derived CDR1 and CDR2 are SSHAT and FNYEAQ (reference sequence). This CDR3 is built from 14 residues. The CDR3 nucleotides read TGTGCCAGCAGCCTTGGGGGGTTTACGGAGACCCAGTACTTC. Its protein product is CASSLGGFTETQYF.

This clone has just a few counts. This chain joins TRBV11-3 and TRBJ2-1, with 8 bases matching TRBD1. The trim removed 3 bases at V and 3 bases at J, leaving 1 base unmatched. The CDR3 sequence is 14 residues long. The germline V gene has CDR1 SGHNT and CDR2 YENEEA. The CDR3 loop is CASSLGTGYNEQFF. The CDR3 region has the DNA TGTGCCAGCAGCTTGGGGACAGGCTACAATGAGCAGTTCTTC.

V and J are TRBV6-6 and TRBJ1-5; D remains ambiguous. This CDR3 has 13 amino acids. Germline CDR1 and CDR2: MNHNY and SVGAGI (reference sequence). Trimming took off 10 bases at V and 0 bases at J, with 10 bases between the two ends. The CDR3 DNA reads TGTGCCATCACCCCCAGTAGCAATCAGCCCCAGCATTTT. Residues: CAITPSSNQPQHF.

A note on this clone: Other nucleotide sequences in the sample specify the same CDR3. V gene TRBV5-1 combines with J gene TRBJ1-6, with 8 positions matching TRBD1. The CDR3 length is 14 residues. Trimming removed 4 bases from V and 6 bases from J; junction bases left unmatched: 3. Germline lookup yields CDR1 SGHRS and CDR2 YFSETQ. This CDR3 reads CASSPGQGNSPLHF. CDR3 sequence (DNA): TGCGCCAGCAGCCCAGGACAGGGTAATTCACCCCTCCACTTT.

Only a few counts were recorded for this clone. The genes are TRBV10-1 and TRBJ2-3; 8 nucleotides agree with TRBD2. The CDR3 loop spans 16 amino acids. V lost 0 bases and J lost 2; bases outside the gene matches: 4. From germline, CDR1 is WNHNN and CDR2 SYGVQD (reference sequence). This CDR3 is CASSESRRGDTDTQYF. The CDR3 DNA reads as TGCGCCAGCAGTGAGTCGAGGCGGGGGGACACAGATACGCAGTATTTT.

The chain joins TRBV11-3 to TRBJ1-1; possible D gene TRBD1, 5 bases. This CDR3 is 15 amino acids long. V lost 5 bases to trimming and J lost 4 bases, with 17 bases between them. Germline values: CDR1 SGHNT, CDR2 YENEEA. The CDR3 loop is CASSRPGGTITEAFF. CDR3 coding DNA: TGTGCCAGCAGCCGCCCGGGGGGGACGATCACTGAAGCTTTCTTT.

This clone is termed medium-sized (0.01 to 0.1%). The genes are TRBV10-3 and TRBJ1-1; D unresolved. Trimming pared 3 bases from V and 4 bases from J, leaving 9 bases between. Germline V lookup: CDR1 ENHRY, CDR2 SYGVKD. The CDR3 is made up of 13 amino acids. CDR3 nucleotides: TGTGCCATCAGTGAACAACGGAGCACTGAAGCTTTCTTT. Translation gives CAISEQRSTEAFF.

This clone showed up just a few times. DNA for the CDR3: TGTGCCATCAGTGAACCGGGAGGAAACACTGAAGCTTTCTTT. Translated, it gives CAISEPGGNTEAFF. The V and J genes are TRBV10-3 and TRBJ1-1; D is uncertain. Germline CDR1 reads ENHRY; CDR2 reads SYGVKD. This CDR3 has 14 amino acids. V lost 3 bases to trimming and J lost 2 bases, with 10 bases between them.

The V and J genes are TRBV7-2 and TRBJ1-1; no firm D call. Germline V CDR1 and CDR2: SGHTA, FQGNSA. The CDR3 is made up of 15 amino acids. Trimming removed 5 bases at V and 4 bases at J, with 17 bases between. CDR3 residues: CASSQRGGRFTEAFF. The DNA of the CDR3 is TGTGCCAGCAGCCAACGGGGAGGTCGATTCACTGAAGCTTTCTTT.

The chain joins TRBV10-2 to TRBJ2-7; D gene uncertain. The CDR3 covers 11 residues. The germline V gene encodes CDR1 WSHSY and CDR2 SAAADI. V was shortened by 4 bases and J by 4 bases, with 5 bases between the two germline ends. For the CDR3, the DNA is TGCGCCAGCAGTGTAGGTTACGAGCAGTACTTC. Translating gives CASSVGYEQYF.

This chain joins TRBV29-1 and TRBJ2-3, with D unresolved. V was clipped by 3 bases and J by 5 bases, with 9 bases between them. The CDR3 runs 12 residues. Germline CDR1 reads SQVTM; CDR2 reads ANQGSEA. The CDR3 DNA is TGCAGCGTTGACCCCTCGGGAGATACGCAGTATTTT. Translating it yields CSVDPSGDTQYF.